Listed here are 3 T cell receptor beta chains from one sample, sequenced in a study of T cell responses to AZD1222 COVID-19 vaccine. Sequencing used immunoSEQ multiplex PCR; TCRdb keeps in-frame clones, though not all of them. The table lists fewer than 130,000 clones, 81% of them singletons, with around 4.6% in the top ten. The source was peripheral blood, collected on day 0 of AZD1222 vaccination. Receptors originate from an adult in good health.

The chain employs TRBV18 and TRBJ1-1; D possibly corresponds to TRBD1 (5 bases). The ends were cut back, 6 bases at V and 4 bases at J, with 12 bases in the middle. Germline V gene lookup returns CDR1 KGHSH and CDR2 LQKENI. The CDR3 extends over 13 amino acids. DNA of the CDR3: TGTGCCAGCTCGCCGGACAAACGCACTGAAGCTTTCTTT. This encodes CASSPDKRTEAFF. The complete variable domain, with remaining parts taken from reference TRBV18 and TRBJ1-1, reads NAGVMQNPRHLVRRRGQEARLRCSPMKGHSHVYWYRQLPEEGLKFMVYLQKENIIDESGMPKERFSAEFPKEGPSILRIQQVVRGDSAAYFCASSPDKRTEAFFGQGTRLTVV.

The rearrangement joins TRBV6-5 to TRBJ2-1, with TRBD2 identical over 14 bases. Germline assignment: CDR1 MNHEY and CDR2 SVGAGI. The CDR3 length is 15 residues. Unmatched junction bases numbered 8, after V lost 8 bases and J lost 8 bases. As DNA, the CDR3 is TGTGCCAGCTATGGGGGGACTAGCGGGAGCGATGAGCAGTTCTTC. Encoded protein: CASYGGTSGSDEQFF.

The CDR3 is CASSLAAVTEAFF. The CDR3 coding sequence is TGTGCCAGCAGCTTAGCCGCCGTCACTGAAGCTTTCTTT. The chain carries TRBV7-2 and TRBJ1-1, with D hard to call. The V and J ends lost 0 bases and 4 bases respectively, with 6 bases between them. Germline CDR1 reads SGHTA; CDR2 reads FQGNSA. This CDR3 comprises 13 residues.